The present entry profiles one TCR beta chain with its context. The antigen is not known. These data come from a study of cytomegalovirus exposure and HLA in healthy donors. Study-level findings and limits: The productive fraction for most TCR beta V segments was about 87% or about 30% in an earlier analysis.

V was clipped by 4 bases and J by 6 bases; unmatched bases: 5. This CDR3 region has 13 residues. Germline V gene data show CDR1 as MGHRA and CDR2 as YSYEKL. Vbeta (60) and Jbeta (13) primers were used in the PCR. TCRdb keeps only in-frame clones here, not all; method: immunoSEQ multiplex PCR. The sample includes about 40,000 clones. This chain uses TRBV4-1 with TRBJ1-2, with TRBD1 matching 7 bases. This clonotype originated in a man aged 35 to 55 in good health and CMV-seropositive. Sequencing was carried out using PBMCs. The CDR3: CASSRTGENGYTF. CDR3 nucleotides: TGCGCCAGCAGCCGAACAGGGGAGAATGGCTACACCTTC.